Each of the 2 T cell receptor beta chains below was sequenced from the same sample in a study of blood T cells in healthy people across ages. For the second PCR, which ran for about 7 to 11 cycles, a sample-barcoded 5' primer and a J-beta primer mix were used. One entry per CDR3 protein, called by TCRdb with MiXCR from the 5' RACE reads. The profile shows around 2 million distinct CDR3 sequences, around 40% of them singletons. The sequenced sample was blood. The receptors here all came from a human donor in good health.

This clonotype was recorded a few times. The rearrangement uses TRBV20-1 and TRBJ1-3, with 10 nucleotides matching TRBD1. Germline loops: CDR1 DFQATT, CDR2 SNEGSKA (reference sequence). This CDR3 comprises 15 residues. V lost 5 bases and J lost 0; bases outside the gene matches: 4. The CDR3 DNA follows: TGCAGTGCTGACCGGGACAGGGGCTCTGGAAACACCATATATTTT. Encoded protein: CSADRDRGSGNTIYF.

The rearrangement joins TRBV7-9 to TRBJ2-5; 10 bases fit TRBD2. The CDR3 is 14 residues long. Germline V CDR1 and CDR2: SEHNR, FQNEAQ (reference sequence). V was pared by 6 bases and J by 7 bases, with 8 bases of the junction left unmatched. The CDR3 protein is CASSPGTSAVTQYF. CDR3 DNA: TGTGCCAGCAGTCCCGGGACTAGCGCGGTGACCCAGTACTTC.